Described below is a single T cell receptor (beta chain) sequence and its context. J lost 4 bases, V lost 6 bases, and 8 bases had no gene match. Germline V gene lookup returns CDR1 SNHLY and CDR2 FYNNEI. The CDR3 totals 15 residues. The data were obtained in a study of blood T cell repertoires in COVID-19. Looking at the study overall: Italy, Spain and the United States were the sources of the convalescent and acute COVID-19 samples. The analysed material was cDNA or gDNA that came from T cells, B-cell-depleted T cells, or PBMCs.

Using immunoSEQ multiplex PCR, the repertoire was profiled, and TCRdb retains in-frame clones only, with some absent. The table has around 270,000 clones, approximately 89% seen once. The V call is TRBV2, the J call TRBJ2-2, with 7 bases that match TRBD2. The sequence derives from a man aged 40-55 years who had recovered from COVID-19. Input material: peripheral blood. The CDR3 sequence: CASRVAGEFTGELFF. The CDR3 nucleotides are TGTGCCAGCAGGGTCGCGGGAGAGTTCACCGGGGAGCTGTTTTTT.